The 5 T cell receptor beta chains reported below all come from one sample, sequenced in a study of blood T cells in healthy people across ages. The second PCR ran about 6 to 12 cycles with a sample-barcoded 5' primer and J-beta primers. In TCRdb, the 5' RACE reads were re-called with MiXCR into one record per CDR3 protein. Of 1.4 million or so distinct CDR3 sequences in the sample, around 40% were seen once. Input material: blood. These receptors were obtained from a woman aged 18 to 35 in good health.

This clonotype was seen more than once but under ten times. The chain couples TRBV28 to TRBJ1-2, with a weak D call TRBD1 (6 bases). V lost 5 bases to trimming and J lost 7 bases, with 14 bases between them. This CDR3 has 13 residues. CDR1 is MDHEN and CDR2 is SYDVKM in the germline V gene. The CDR3 DNA sequence: TGTGCCAGCAGTCCTAGGGGGGCCCGTGGCTACACCTTC. It codes for CASSPRGARGYTF.

This clonotype has more than one count but fewer than ten. The rearrangement joins TRBV6-4 to TRBJ2-1, with D perhaps matching TRBD2 (6 bases). Trimming cost V 5 bases and J 0 bases, with 14 bases left between them. Germline CDR1 reads MRHNA; CDR2 reads SNTAGT. The CDR3 length is 16 residues. The DNA of the CDR3 is TGTGCCAGCAGTCCTATTGGGAGGTCCTCCTACAATGAGCAGTTCTTC. Translation: CASSPIGRSSYNEQFF.

The V call is TRBV6-5, the J call TRBJ2-4; the D gene is possibly TRBD1 (5 bases). Gene TRBJ2-7 matches the end of the DNA better, so the J call may be wrong. The CDR3 is made up of 14 amino acids. CDR1 and CDR2 (germline): MNHEY, SVGAGI. The CDR3, as DNA: TGTGCCAGCACCACCGACACAGGTCCCTGCGAGCAGTACTTC. Its protein product is CASTTDTGPCEQYF.

This clonotype was counted only a few times. CDR3 sequence reads: CASSLVGHAGYEQYF. The CDR3 coding sequence is TGCGCCAGCAGCTTGGTAGGCCATGCCGGCTACGAGCAGTACTTC. This chain joins TRBV5-1 and TRBJ2-7; D uncertain. CDR1 SGHRS and CDR2 YFSETQ come from the germline V gene. The CDR3 is made up of 15 amino acids. Trimming took off 0 bases at V and 3 bases at J, with 13 bases between the two ends.

The chain joins TRBV29-1 to TRBJ2-1, with 7 bases fitting TRBD2. V dropped 3 bases and J dropped 2; count of bases not matched to a gene: 1. The CDR3 is 13 residues long. Germline-derived CDR1 and CDR2 are SQVTM and ANQGSEA. This CDR3 is CSVEGGTYNEQFF. The CDR3 DNA is TGCAGCGTTGAGGGGGGGACCTACAATGAGCAGTTCTTC.